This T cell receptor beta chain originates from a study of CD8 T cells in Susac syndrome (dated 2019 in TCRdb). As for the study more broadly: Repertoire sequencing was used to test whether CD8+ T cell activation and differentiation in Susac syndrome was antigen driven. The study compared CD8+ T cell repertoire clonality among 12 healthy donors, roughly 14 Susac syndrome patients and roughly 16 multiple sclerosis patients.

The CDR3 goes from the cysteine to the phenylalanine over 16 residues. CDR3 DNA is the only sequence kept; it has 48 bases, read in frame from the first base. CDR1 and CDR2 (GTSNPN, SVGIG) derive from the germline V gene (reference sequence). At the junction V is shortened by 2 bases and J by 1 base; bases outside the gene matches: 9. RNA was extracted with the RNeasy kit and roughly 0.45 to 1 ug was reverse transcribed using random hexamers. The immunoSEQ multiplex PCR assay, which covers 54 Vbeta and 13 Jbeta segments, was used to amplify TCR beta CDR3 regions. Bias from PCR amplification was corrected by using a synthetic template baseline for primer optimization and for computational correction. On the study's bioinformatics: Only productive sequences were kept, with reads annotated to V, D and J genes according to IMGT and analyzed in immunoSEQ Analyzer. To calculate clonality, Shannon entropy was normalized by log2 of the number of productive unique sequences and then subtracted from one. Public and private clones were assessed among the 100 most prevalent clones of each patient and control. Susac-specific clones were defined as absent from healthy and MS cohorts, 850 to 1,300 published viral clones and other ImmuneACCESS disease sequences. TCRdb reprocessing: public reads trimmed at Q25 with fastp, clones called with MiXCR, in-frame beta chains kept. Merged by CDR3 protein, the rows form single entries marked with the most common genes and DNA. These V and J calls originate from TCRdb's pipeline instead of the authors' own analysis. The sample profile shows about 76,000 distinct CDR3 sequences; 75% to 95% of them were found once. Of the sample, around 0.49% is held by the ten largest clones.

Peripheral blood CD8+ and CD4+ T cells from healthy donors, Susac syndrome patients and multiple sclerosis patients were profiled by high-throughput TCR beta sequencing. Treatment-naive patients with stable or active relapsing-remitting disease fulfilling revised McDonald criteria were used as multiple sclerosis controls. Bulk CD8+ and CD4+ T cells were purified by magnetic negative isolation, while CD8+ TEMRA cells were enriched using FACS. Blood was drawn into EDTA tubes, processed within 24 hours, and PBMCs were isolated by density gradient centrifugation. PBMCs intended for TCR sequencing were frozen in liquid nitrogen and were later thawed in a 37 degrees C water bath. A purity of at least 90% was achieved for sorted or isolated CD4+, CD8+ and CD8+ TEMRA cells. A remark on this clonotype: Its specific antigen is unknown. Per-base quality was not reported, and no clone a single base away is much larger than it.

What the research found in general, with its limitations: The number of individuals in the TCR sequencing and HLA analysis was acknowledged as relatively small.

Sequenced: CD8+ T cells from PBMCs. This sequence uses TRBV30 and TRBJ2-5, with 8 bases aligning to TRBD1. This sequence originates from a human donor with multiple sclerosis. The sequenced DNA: TGTGCCTGGAGTATCTACTTCAGGGGGCCCCAAGAGACCCAGTACTTC. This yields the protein CAWSIYFRGPQETQYF.